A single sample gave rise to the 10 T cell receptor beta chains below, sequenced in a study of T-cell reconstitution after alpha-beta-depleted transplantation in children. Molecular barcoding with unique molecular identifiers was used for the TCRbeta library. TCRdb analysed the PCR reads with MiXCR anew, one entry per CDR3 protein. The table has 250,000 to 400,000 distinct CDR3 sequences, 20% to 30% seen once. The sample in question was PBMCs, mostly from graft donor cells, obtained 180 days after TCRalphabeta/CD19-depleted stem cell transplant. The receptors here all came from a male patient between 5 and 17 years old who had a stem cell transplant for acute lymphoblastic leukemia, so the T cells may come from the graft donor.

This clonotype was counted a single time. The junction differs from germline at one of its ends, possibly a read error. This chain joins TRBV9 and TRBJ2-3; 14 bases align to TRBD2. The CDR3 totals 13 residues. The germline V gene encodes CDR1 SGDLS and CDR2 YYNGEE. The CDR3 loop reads CASSEYSGTSGSF. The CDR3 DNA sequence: TGTGCCAGCAGCGAGTACTCCGGGACTAGCGGGAGTTTT.

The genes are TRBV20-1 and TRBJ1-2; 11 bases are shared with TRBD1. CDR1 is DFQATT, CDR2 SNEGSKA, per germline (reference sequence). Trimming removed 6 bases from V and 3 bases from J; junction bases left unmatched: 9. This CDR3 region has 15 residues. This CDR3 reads CSAALGTGGDYGYTF. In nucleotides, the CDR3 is TGCAGTGCCGCTCTAGGGACAGGGGGTGACTATGGCTACACCTTC.

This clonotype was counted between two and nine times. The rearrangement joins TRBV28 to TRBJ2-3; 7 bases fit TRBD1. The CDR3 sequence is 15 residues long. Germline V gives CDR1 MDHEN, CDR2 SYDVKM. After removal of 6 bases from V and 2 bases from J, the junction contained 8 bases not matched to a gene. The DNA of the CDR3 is TGTGCCAGCAGGACAGGGCGAAAACACACAGATACGCAGTATTTT. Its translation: CASRTGRKHTDTQYF.

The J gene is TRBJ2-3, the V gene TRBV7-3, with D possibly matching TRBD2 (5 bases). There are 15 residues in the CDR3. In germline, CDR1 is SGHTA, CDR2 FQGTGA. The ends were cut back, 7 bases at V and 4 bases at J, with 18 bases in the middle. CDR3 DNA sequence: TGTGCCAGCACCTTCAGCGGATCGCCTTCAGATACGCAGTATTTT. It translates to CASTFSGSPSDTQYF.

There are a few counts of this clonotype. CDR3 bases: TGTGCCAGCTCACCAACAGCGTCCCACGAGCAGTACTTC. Protein: CASSPTASHEQYF. V is TRBV18 and J is TRBJ2-7, with unresolved D. The germline V gene encodes CDR1 KGHSH and CDR2 LQKENI. This CDR3 is built from 13 residues. V was trimmed by 2 bases and J by 5 bases, leaving 10 bases between them.

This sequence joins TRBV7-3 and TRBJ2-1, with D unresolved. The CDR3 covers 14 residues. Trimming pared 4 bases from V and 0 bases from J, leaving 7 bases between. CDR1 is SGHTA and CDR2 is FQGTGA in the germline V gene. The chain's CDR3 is CASSSPTSYNEQFF. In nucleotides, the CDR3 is TGTGCCAGCAGCTCCCCTACCTCCTACAATGAGCAGTTCTTC.

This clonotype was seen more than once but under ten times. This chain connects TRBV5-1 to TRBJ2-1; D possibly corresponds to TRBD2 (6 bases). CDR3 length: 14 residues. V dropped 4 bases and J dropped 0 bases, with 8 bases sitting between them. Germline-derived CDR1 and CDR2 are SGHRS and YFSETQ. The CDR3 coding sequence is TGCGCCAGCAGCCAGGGAGGCTCCTACAATGAGCAGTTCTTC. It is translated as CASSQGGSYNEQFF.

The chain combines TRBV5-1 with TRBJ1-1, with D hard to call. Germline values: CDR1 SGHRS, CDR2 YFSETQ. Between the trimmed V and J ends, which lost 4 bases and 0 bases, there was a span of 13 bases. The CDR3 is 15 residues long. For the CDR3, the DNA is TGCGCCAGCAGCCCCTACACACCCTTGAACACTGAAGCTTTCTTT. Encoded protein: CASSPYTPLNTEAFF.

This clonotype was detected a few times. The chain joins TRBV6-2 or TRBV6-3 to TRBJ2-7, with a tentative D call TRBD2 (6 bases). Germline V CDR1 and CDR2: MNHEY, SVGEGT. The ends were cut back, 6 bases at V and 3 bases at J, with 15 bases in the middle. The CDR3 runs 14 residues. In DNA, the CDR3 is TGTGCCAGCAGCCGACGGACGGGAGACTACGAGCAGTACTTC. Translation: CASSRRTGDYEQYF.

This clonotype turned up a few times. As DNA, the CDR3 is TGTGCCAGCAGTTACCGCGGGACAGGGAGGGAAAAACTGTTTTTT. This codes for CASSYRGTGREKLFF. The chain has TRBV6-5 and TRBJ1-4, with TRBD1 matching 9 bases. Losses at the gene ends were 2 bases for V and 8 bases for J; bases not matched to a gene: 6. Germline CDR1 reads MNHEY; CDR2 reads SVGAGI. The CDR3 has 15 residues.